This TCR beta chain was sequenced in a study of T cell responses to AZD1222 COVID-19 vaccine. Study conclusions and caveats: Per reports, nearly half of all spike-specific TCRs target regions that are unmutated in variants. Sampled repertoires all dated from after the peak T cell response. AZD1222 recipients seropositive at baseline numbered only six.

Profiling relied on immunoSEQ multiplex PCR, and the TCRdb table lists in-frame clones only, not all of them. In the table there are 100,000 to 150,000 clones, 86% of which are singletons. Worth noting for this clone: The antigen is unknown.

This clonotype was sampled from an adult in good health. The source was peripheral blood, collected on day 0 of AZD1222 vaccination.

The CDR3 nucleotides are TGTGCCAGCAGCCCCCATAGAGATGAGCAGTTCTTC. It codes for CASSPHRDEQFF. The genes are TRBV3-1 (or the pseudogene TRBV3-2) and TRBJ2-1; D ambiguous. Germline V gene data show CDR1 as LGHDT and CDR2 as YNNKEL (reference sequence). V lost 4 bases to trimming and J lost 8 bases, with 9 bases between them. The CDR3 runs 12 residues.